This entry is about one T cell receptor (beta chain). The antigen remains undetermined. Trimming took 0 bases from V and 4 from J; bases not matched to a gene: 6. Germline-derived CDR1 and CDR2 are MNHEY and SMNVEV (reference sequence). The CDR3 runs to 15 residues. This record comes from a study of a mutant IDH1 vaccine in newly diagnosed glioma. Whole-study context: The first vaccination came 4-6 weeks after radiotherapy alone, or with temozolomide cycles.

Time point here: week 23, last vaccination. Doses of 300 ug of mutant IDH1 20-mer peptide were given with topical imiquimod. TCRdb keeps only in-frame clones here, not all; method: immunoSEQ multiplex PCR. The table includes 50,000 to 70,000 clones, 84% detected once. This material consisted of PBMCs, taken from a glioma patient whose treatment included an IDH1 peptide vaccine. This TCR was sampled from a man younger than 35 with glioma. This rearrangement joins TRBV27 to TRBJ2-7; 7 nucleotides line up with TRBD1. CDR3 DNA: TGTGCCAGCAGTTTATCGGGACAGACTTTTTACGAGCAGTACTTC. Protein sequence: CASSLSGQTFYEQYF.